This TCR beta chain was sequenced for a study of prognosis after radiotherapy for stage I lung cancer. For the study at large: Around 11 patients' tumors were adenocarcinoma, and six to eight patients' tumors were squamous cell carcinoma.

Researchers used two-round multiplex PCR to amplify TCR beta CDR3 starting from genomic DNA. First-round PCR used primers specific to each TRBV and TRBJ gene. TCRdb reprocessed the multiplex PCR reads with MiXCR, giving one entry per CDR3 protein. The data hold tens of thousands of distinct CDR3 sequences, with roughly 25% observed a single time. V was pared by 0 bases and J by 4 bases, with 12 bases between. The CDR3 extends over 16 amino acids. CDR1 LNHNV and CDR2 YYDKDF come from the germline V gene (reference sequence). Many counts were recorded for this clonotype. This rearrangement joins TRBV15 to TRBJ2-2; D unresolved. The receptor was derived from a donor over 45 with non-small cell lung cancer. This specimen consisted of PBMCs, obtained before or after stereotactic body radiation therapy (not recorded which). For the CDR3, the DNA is TGTGCCACCAGCAGAGATTCGAGCAGTATCACCGGGGAGCTGTTTTTT. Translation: CATSRDSSSITGELFF.